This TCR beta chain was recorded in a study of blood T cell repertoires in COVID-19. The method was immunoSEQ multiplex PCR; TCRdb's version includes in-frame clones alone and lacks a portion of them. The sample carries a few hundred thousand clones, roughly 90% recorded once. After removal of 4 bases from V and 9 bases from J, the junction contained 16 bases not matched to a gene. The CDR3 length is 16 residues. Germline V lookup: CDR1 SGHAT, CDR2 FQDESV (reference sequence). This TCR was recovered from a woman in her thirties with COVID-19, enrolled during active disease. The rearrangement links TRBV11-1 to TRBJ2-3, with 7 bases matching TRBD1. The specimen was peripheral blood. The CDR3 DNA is TGTGCCAGCAGCTCAGAGACAGGAGCCCAAGGGGGCACGCAGTATTTT. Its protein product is CASSSETGAQGGTQYF. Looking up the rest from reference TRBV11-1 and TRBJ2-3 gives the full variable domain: EAEVAQSPRYKITEKSQAVAFWCDPISGHATLYWYRQILGQGPELLVQFQDESVVDDSQLPKDRFSAERLKGVDSTLKIQPAELGDSAMYLCASSSETGAQGGTQYFGPGTRLTVL.